Listed here is a single T cell receptor (beta chain). Its antigen is unknown. The entry originates in a study of cytomegalovirus exposure and HLA in healthy donors. In the study overall: A subsequent analysis stated that the roughly 130 validation repertoires were run on the same platform as the roughly 710 first-cohort repertoires.

Study-wide results and caveats: The study found most TCR sequences rare, yet found some public TCRs in many donors.

Assay: immunoSEQ multiplex PCR; the TCRdb copy retains only in-frame clones and omits some. The table shows roughly 100,000 clones, with approximately 95% occurring only once. The source is a woman aged 18-35 years in good health and CMV-seronegative. What was sequenced was PBMCs.

The CDR3 DNA reads as TGTGCCAGCTCACCCGGGACAGGGGAGGGGGAGCAGTACTTC. Amino acids: CASSPGTGEGEQYF. V is TRBV18 and J is TRBJ2-7; 10 nucleotides agree with TRBD1. CDR3 length: 14 amino acids. CDR1 is KGHSH, CDR2 LQKENI, per germline. The trim removed 3 bases at V and 7 bases at J, leaving 6 bases unmatched.